This passage covers 16 T cell receptor beta chains from one sample sequenced in a study of blood T cell repertoires in COVID-19. TCRdb keeps only in-frame clones here, not all; method: immunoSEQ multiplex PCR. The table shows 150,000 to 200,000 clones, with 84% occurring only once. Sequenced input: peripheral blood. All receptors come from a woman between 65 and 79 years old with COVID-19, enrolled during active disease.

The CDR3 nucleotides read TGCAGCGGGGGGAAGTCGACTAGCGGGAGAGGGAATGAGCAGTTCTTC. Its protein product is CSGGKSTSGRGNEQFF. The chain couples TRBV29-1 to TRBJ2-1; 12 bases are shared with TRBD2. Germline V gives CDR1 SQVTM, CDR2 ANQGSEA. There are 16 residues in the CDR3. After removal of 7 bases from V and 7 bases from J, the junction contained 14 bases not matched to a gene.

The genes are TRBV27 and TRBJ2-5; no definite D call. Germline-derived CDR1 and CDR2 are MNHEY and SMNVEV (reference sequence). The V end was cut by 4 bases, the J end by 1 base, with 7 bases between. The CDR3 consists of 13 residues. The CDR3 spells CASSWATQETQYF. CDR3 coding DNA: TGTGCCAGCAGTTGGGCAACCCAAGAGACCCAGTACTTC.

The gene calls are TRBV5-1 and TRBJ1-1; possibly TRBD1 for D (6 bases). The CDR3 sequence is 14 residues long. Germline V CDR1 and CDR2: SGHRS, YFSETQ. Trimming cost V 3 bases and J 5 bases, with 14 bases left between them. CDR3 nucleotide sequence: TGCGCCAGCAGCTGGGGGCGGGAGAGGACTGAAGCTTTCTTT. Residues: CASSWGRERTEAFF.

V is TRBV30 and J is TRBJ1-4; D might be TRBD1 (5 bases). The germline V gene encodes CDR1 GTSNPN and CDR2 SVGIG (reference sequence). The CDR3 extends over 14 amino acids. V was trimmed by 5 bases and J by 0 bases, leaving 10 bases between them. The CDR3 region has the DNA TGTGCCTGGTCAGGGTCCGCAACTAATGAAAAACTGTTTTTT. This codes for CAWSGSATNEKLFF.

The chain is built from TRBV5-6 and TRBJ1-5; D possibly corresponds to TRBD1 (5 bases). There are 16 residues in the CDR3. In germline, CDR1 is SGHDT, CDR2 YYEEEE. Trimming removed 3 bases at V and 0 bases at J, with 13 bases between. The CDR3 here is CASSSLQGASNQPQHF. The CDR3, as DNA: TGTGCCAGCAGCTCCTTACAAGGGGCTAGCAATCAGCCCCAGCATTTT.

This clone has just one count. This chain connects TRBV24-1 to TRBJ1-5; D is perhaps TRBD1 (6 bases). Germline values: CDR1 KGHDR, CDR2 SFDVKD. The CDR3 loop spans 16 amino acids. Trimming took off 2 bases at V and 0 bases at J, with 10 bases between the two ends. CDR3 sequence reads: CATSDSQGHSNQPQHF. In nucleotides, the CDR3 is TGTGCCACCAGTGATTCACAGGGTCATAGCAATCAGCCCCAGCATTTT.

The chain links TRBV10-3 to TRBJ1-2, with 11 nucleotides matching TRBD1. V lost 6 bases to trimming and J lost 1 base; unmatched junction nucleotides: 1. The CDR3 length is 14 residues. Germline V CDR1 and CDR2: ENHRY, SYGVKD. The CDR3 DNA reads TGTGCCATCAGGGGGACAGGGGGTAACTATGGCTACACCTTC. Translated: CAIRGTGGNYGYTF.

This sequence joins TRBV25-1 and TRBJ1-2; TRBD1 agrees at 7 bases. CDR1 and CDR2 from the germline V gene are MGHDK and SYGVNS. V was pared by 4 bases and J by 6 bases, with 5 bases of the junction left unmatched. The CDR3 consists of 13 residues. The CDR3 sequence: CASSGDSFNGYTF. CDR3 bases: TGTGCCAGCAGTGGGGACAGTTTTAATGGCTACACCTTC.

The chain uses TRBV30 and TRBJ2-1; TRBD2 is a possible D gene (5 bases). The CDR3 contains 13 residues. Germline V gene data show CDR1 as GTSNPN and CDR2 as SVGIG (reference sequence). V was shortened by 3 bases and J by 0 bases, with 6 bases between the two germline ends. Written as DNA, the CDR3 is TGTGCCTGGAGAGGGAGCTCCTACAATGAGCAGTTCTTC. Translation gives CAWRGSSYNEQFF.

The CDR3 here is CASSYGTGLSYNEQFF. CDR3 nucleotides: TGTGCCAGCAGTTACGGAACGGGACTGTCCTACAATGAGCAGTTCTTC. J is TRBJ2-1 and V is TRBV6-6; TRBD2 is a possible D gene (6 bases). The germline CDR1 and CDR2 sequences are MNHNY and SVGAGI (reference sequence). The CDR3 has 16 residues. V was trimmed by 2 bases and J by 1 base, leaving 12 bases between them.

The chain employs TRBV30 and TRBJ1-1, with 8 bases lining up with TRBD1. J was trimmed by 4 bases and V by 1 base; bases with no gene match: 11. CDR3 length: 16 amino acids. From germline, CDR1 is GTSNPN and CDR2 SVGIG (reference sequence). CDR3 region: CAWSAELTGGGTEAFF. CDR3 in DNA: TGTGCCTGGAGTGCCGAACTTACAGGGGGGGGCACTGAAGCTTTCTTT.

The J gene is TRBJ2-5, the V gene TRBV11-1; D perhaps matches TRBD1 (6 bases). Germline lookup yields CDR1 SGHAT and CDR2 FQDESV (reference sequence). The V end was cut by 5 bases, the J end by 0 bases, with 13 bases between. The CDR3 loop spans 15 amino acids. The CDR3 coding sequence is TGTGCCAGCAGCCGAACTACAGGGCACCAAGAGACCCAGTACTTC. This encodes CASSRTTGHQETQYF.

V and J are TRBV11-1 and TRBJ1-2; 10 positions agree with TRBD1. The CDR3 length is 14 residues. Trimming removed 5 bases from V and 6 bases from J; junction bases left unmatched: 6. CDR1 is SGHAT and CDR2 is FQDESV in the germline V gene (reference sequence). The CDR3: CASSLTGGANGYTF. CDR3 nucleotides: TGTGCCAGCAGCCTGACAGGGGGCGCGAATGGCTACACCTTC.

This sequence joins TRBV3-1 (or the pseudogene TRBV3-2) and TRBJ2-1, with TRBD2 matching 8 bases. Per germline, CDR1 LGHDT and CDR2 YNNKEL (reference sequence). The trim removed 4 bases at V and 8 bases at J, leaving 10 bases unmatched. The CDR3 extends over 15 amino acids. The CDR3 sequence: CASSPPGTRKHEQFF. DNA for the CDR3: TGTGCCAGCAGCCCACCCGGGACTAGGAAACATGAGCAGTTCTTC.

This clone was seen a few times. This chain connects TRBV7-8 to TRBJ2-7; possible D gene TRBD1, 5 bases. V was clipped by 2 bases and J by 7 bases, with 12 bases between them. The CDR3 covers 13 residues. Germline V CDR1 and CDR2: SGHVS, FQNEAQ. CDR3 protein: CASSLSGSREQYV. The CDR3 coding sequence is TGTGCCAGCAGCTTATCAGGGTCGAGGGAGCAGTACGTC.

The chain joins TRBV9 to TRBJ1-1; tentatively, D is TRBD1 (5 bases). CDR1 is SGDLS, CDR2 YYNGEE, per germline. V lost 0 bases to trimming and J lost 5 bases, with 11 bases between them. The CDR3 is 14 amino acids. The CDR3, as DNA: TGTGCCAGCAGCGTAGAGCAGGGTGGGACTGAAGCTTTCTTT. It is translated as CASSVEQGGTEAFF.